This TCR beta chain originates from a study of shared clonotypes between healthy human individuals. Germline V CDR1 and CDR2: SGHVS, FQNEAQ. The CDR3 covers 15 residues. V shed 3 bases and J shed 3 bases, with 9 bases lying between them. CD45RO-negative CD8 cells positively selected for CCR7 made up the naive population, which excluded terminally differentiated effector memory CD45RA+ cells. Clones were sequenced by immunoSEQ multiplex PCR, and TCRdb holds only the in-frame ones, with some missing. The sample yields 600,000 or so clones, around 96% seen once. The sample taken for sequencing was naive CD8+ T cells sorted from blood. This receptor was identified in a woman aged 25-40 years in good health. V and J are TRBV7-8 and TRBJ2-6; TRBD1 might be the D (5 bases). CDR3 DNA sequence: TGTGCCAGCAGCTTTGACAGTTTTGGGGCCAACGTCCTGACTTTC. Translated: CASSFDSFGANVLTF.